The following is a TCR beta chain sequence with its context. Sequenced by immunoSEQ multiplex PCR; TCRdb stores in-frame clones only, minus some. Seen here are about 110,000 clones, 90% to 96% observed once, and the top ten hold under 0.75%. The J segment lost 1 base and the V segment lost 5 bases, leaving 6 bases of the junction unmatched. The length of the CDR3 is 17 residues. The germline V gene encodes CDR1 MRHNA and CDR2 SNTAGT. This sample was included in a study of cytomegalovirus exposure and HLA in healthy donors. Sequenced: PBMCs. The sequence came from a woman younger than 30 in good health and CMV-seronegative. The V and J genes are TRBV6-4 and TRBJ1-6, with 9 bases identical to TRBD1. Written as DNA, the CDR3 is TGTGCCAGCAGTACACAGGGGGCGAGGTCCTATAATTCACCCCTCCACTTT. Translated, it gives CASSTQGARSYNSPLHF.